Listed below are T cell receptor beta chains from one sample, sequenced in a study of blood T cells in healthy people across ages. TCRdb ran MiXCR on the 5' RACE reads and lists one entry per CDR3 protein. The table lists around 1,800,000 distinct CDR3 sequences, about 39% of them singletons. What was sequenced was blood. The receptors were sampled from a human donor in good health. Both conserved end residues are trimmed from each CDR3.

>TRBV7-8
ASSPFGLAGSDNEQF
>TRBV15
ATSRGHFYGYT
>TRBV5-5
ASSSDMFRETKY
>TRBV12-3/TRBV12-4
ASSPDEYYGYT
>TRBV4-1
ASSQGPRGGQETQY
>TRBV29-1
SVLGTGGYNEAF
>TRBV12-3/TRBV12-4
ASSLDGVVGGPKETQY
>TRBV5-1
ASSQDPFIYNEQF
>TRBV6-1
ASSRGGWTEANYGYT
>TRBV2
ASSELASEQY
>TRBV7-9
ASSLDPRLPGEQY
>TRBV12-3/TRBV12-4
ASRGTGSRETQF
>TRBV6-5
ASSLIAGGPSNEQF
>TRBV7-9
ASSSLLAGVDTQY
>TRBV6-2/TRBV6-3
ASMGSSSCEQY
>TRBV20-1
SAILPREGEETQY